The 8 T cell receptor beta chains reported below all come from one sample, sequenced in a study of blood T cell repertoires in COVID-19. Repertoires were generated with immunoSEQ multiplex PCR, while TCRdb's copy carries only in-frame clones and drops some. The data contain roughly 390,000 clones, more than 70% of them singletons. The source material was peripheral blood. Every receptor here comes from a woman aged 25 to 39 with COVID-19, enrolled during active disease.

This clone was observed a few times. The genes are TRBV30 and TRBJ1-2; D possibly corresponds to TRBD1 (6 bases). The germline CDR1 and CDR2 sequences are GTSNPN and SVGIG (reference sequence). The CDR3 has 15 residues. Trimming removed 2 bases at V and 9 bases at J, with 22 bases between. In DNA form, the CDR3 reads TGTGCCTGGAGTATAGGGGGACACGATGTGGAGAGCTACACCTTC. It codes for CAWSIGGHDVESYTF.

The chain joins TRBV4-2 to TRBJ2-7; D unclear. The CDR3 has 15 amino acids. V was trimmed by 4 bases and J by 4 bases, leaving 17 bases between them. Germline CDR1 reads LGHNA; CDR2 reads YNFKEQ. The CDR3 nucleotides are TGTGCCAGCAGCCTTGAAGAAGCGTACTTGTACGAGCAGTACTTC. It translates to CASSLEEAYLYEQYF.

The rearrangement uses TRBV4-3 and TRBJ2-2; D may be TRBD2 (6 bases). Germline V gene lookup returns CDR1 LGHNA and CDR2 YSLEER. The CDR3 has 16 residues. V was cut by 4 bases and J by 3 bases, with 15 bases left in between. CDR3 protein: CASSLNGGLDTGELFF. As DNA, the CDR3 is TGCGCCAGCAGCCTAAATGGGGGACTTGACACCGGGGAGCTGTTTTTT.

Ten or more counts support this clone. This chain uses TRBV6-2 or TRBV6-3 with TRBJ2-3; 7 bases map to TRBD2. V lost 5 bases, J lost 3 bases, and 5 bases stayed unmatched. Per the germline V gene, CDR1 is MNHEY and CDR2 is SVGEGT. The CDR3 loop spans 14 amino acids. CDR3 in DNA: TGTGCCAGCAGTGCTAGCGGACGAACAGATACGCAGTATTTT. Protein product: CASSASGRTDTQYF.

The gene calls are TRBV2 and TRBJ2-3; 8 positions agree with TRBD1. This CDR3 is 14 amino acids long. CDR1 SNHLY and CDR2 FYNNEI come from the germline V gene. Trimming removed 7 bases from V and 1 base from J; junction bases left unmatched: 4. The CDR3 sequence is CASIRGRGTDTQYF. The CDR3 bases are TGTGCCAGCATCAGGGGGCGCGGCACAGATACGCAGTATTTT.

The chain combines TRBV4-3 with TRBJ2-7; 8 bases fit TRBD2. In germline, CDR1 is LGHNA, CDR2 YSLEER. The J segment lost 3 bases and the V segment lost 0 bases, leaving 4 bases of the junction unmatched. CDR3 size: 15 residues. The CDR3 spells CASSQDDGRVYEQYF. For the CDR3, the DNA is TGCGCCAGCAGCCAAGATGACGGGAGGGTCTACGAGCAGTACTTC.

The chain recombines TRBV29-1 with TRBJ2-7, with TRBD2 matching 9 bases. The trim removed 2 bases at V and 2 bases at J, leaving 4 bases unmatched. CDR1 is SQVTM and CDR2 is ANQGSEA in the germline V gene. The CDR3 is 14 amino acids. The DNA of the CDR3 is TGCAGCGTTGAAATTCTAGCGGGGCCCTACGAGCAGTACTTC. Translating gives CSVEILAGPYEQYF.

The V gene is TRBV7-6, the J gene TRBJ2-4, with TRBD2 as a possible D gene (5 bases). The CDR3 contains 15 residues. Trimming stripped 1 base from V and 0 bases from J, with 7 bases between. CDR1 SGHVS and CDR2 FNYEAQ come from the germline V gene. Written as DNA, the CDR3 is TGTGCCAGCAGCTTAGGAGGGTTAGCCAAAAACATTCAGTACTTC. It is translated as CASSLGGLAKNIQYF.